This TCR beta chain was captured by sequencing in a study of OX40 agonist ivuxolimab in advanced cancers. At the level of the whole study: Ivuxolimab was a fully human IgG2 agonistic monoclonal antibody targeting the costimulatory receptor OX40 (CD134). Peripheral TCRbeta sequencing was intended to test whether TCR sequence diversity was altered and clonal T-cell expansion was caused by ivuxolimab. Among the approximately 50 dose-escalation patients, about 19 had hepatocellular carcinoma, around 15 melanoma, 9 renal cell carcinoma and 9 head and neck cancer. In the dose-escalation cohort, around 80% of patients were male, and the mean age was around 60 years with a range of roughly 20 to 80. Partial responses occurred in three dose-escalation patients: two with cutaneous melanoma and one with hepatocellular carcinoma. Intravenous ivuxolimab was administered to patients every 2 weeks at six dose levels: 0.01, 0.1, 0.3, 1.5, 3 and 10 mg/kg. Patients were allowed to have had prior anti-PD-1, anti-PD-L1 or anti-CTLA-4 therapy, and 30% to 50% of the dose-escalation patients had previously received checkpoint inhibitors. The paper reports the monotherapy dose-escalation portion (N of about 50 patients) of the phase I ivuxolimab trial. On the study overall, not on this receptor specifically: Which antigens the clonally expanded peripheral T cells were specific for was not determined. At doses of 0.1 to 3.0 mg/kg, clonal expansion of both CD4+ and CD8+ T cells in blood was seen between baseline and week 6. After ivuxolimab, CD8+ T cells had more expanded clones than CD4+ T cells on average. In the 0.1-3.0 mg/kg groups, partial responders were among the patients with the lowest normalized peripheral clonal expansion, particularly in CD8+ T cells. Low levels of normalized T-cell clonal expansion were also seen in some nonresponding patients.

The trial excluded patients who had a history of autoimmune disease or who were on systemic immunosuppression. In every dose cohort, peripheral blood was drawn for TCR sequencing at baseline, cycle 4 day 1, and cycle 7 day 1. The samples were taken from a phase I, first-in-human, multicenter, open-label dose-escalation trial of ivuxolimab. Adults with locally advanced or metastatic melanoma, renal cell, hepatocellular, or head and neck squamous cell carcinoma were enrolled in the trial. Before TCR sequencing, CD4+ T cells and CD8+ T cells from peripheral blood were sorted into separate populations. To note about this clone: This clone's antigen is unknown. Base qualities are not provided; no much larger clone lies one nucleotide away.

V is clipped by 1 base and J by 0 bases, and the sequence between their germline boundaries is 8 bases long. Counted from cysteine to phenylalanine, this CDR3 has 15 amino acids. The DNA shown is the 45-base CDR3, in frame from base 1. Genomic DNA was isolated from the sorted cells so that the TCRbeta CDR3 region could be sequenced. The immunoSEQ Assay was used to sequence the TCRbeta CDR3 regions. Drawn from immuneACCESS, this table holds only the in-frame rearrangements with V and J called that TCRdb kept. Clones are partly lost; checked studies trace under half to an unresolved V gene and leave the rest unexplained. For this sample there are tens of thousands of clones; about 84% appear just once. In total, the top ten clones hold about a tenth of the sample.

Sequencing used CD4+ or CD8+ T cells sorted from blood, obtained in a trial of the OX40 agonist ivuxolimab. The rearrangement joined TRBV5-3 to TRBJ2-1; TRBD2 is a possible D gene, resting on 6 matching bases. TRBV5-3 is given ORF status, its function remaining uncertain. This sequence was found in an adult with an advanced solid tumor such as melanoma, head and neck, liver or kidney cancer. Here the CDR3 is given as CARSLRGISYNEQFF. The DNA sequence is as follows: TGTGCCAGAAGCTTGCGCGGGATCTCCTACAATGAGCAGTTCTTC.